The 16 T cell receptor beta chains given below trace back to one sample, sequenced in a study of T-cell reconstitution after alpha-beta-depleted transplantation in children. Unique molecular identifiers were incorporated into the prepared TCRbeta library. MiXCR was run by TCRdb on the PCR reads, yielding one entry per CDR3 protein. The sample holds a few hundred thousand distinct CDR3 sequences; around 13% are singletons and the top ten take approximately 5.4%. Specimen: PBMCs from the stem cell graft donor, collected from the stem cell graft. The receptors were sampled from a human donor who donated a stem cell graft to a child with combined immunodeficiency.

The V call is TRBV12-3 or TRBV12-4, the J call TRBJ2-1, with D possibly TRBD2 on 5 matching bases. The ends were cut back, 6 bases at V and 0 bases at J, with 12 bases in the middle. This CDR3 has 15 amino acids. In nucleotides, the CDR3 is TGTGCCAGCAGCACCGGGGATAACTCCTACAATGAGCAGTTCTTC. Translating gives CASSTGDNSYNEQFF.

This chain links TRBV2 with TRBJ1-2; TRBD1 agrees at 9 bases. The J segment lost 6 bases and the V segment lost 6 bases, leaving 8 bases of the junction unmatched. Germline lookup yields CDR1 SNHLY and CDR2 FYNNEI. CDR3 length: 14 amino acids. DNA of the CDR3: TGTGCCAGCAGCGGGACAGGGCGACGGAATGGCTACACCTTC. Protein sequence: CASSGTGRRNGYTF. Supplemented by reference TRBV2 and TRBJ1-2, the full variable domain reads EPEVTQTPSHQVTQMGQEVILRCVPISNHLYFYWYRQILGQKVEFLVSFYNNEISEKSEIFDDQFSVERPDGSNFTLKIRSTKLEDSAMYFCASSGTGRRNGYTFGSGTRLTVV.

The sample holds a few counts of this clonotype. The chain employs TRBV20-1 and TRBJ2-4, with D hard to call. The CDR3 runs to 13 residues. The germline CDR1 and CDR2 sequences are DFQATT and SNEGSKA (reference sequence). V lost 0 bases and J 3 bases, leaving 6 bases between the germline ends. DNA for the CDR3: TGCAGTGCTAGAGATGTGGGCAAAAACATTCAGTACTTC. This translates into CSARDVGKNIQYF.

This clonotype was observed a few times. The rearrangement joins TRBV3-1 to TRBJ2-7, with 8 bases matching TRBD1. J was trimmed by 4 bases and V by 0 bases; bases with no gene match: 2. This CDR3 has 14 amino acids. The germline gives CDR1 LGHDT, CDR2 YNNKEL (reference sequence). In DNA, the CDR3 is TGTGCCAGCAGCCAAGAGGGACAGGTATACGAGCAGTACTTC. Protein product: CASSQEGQVYEQYF.

This clonotype has a count of ten or more. The J gene is TRBJ2-3, the V gene TRBV12-3 or TRBV12-4, with no clear D. Trimming removed 6 bases at V and 3 bases at J, with 4 bases between. CDR3 length: 11 residues. The CDR3 protein is CASRQTDTQYF. Written as DNA, the CDR3 is TGTGCCAGCAGGCAAACAGATACGCAGTATTTT.

The sample holds many counts of this clonotype. The chain is built from TRBV20-1 and TRBJ2-7; TRBD2 aligns across 10 bases. The junction had 6 bases not matched to a gene; V was cut back by 3 bases and J by 4 bases. The germline V gene encodes CDR1 DFQATT and CDR2 SNEGSKA (reference sequence). The CDR3 is made up of 14 amino acids. CDR3 in amino acids: CSARIAGGPYEQYF. The CDR3 DNA reads TGCAGTGCTAGGATAGCGGGGGGCCCGTACGAGCAGTACTTC.

At least ten counts were recorded for this clonotype. This sequence joins TRBV12-3 or TRBV12-4 and TRBJ2-1; D is unclear. Trimming removed 2 bases from V and 7 bases from J, with 9 bases in between. The CDR3 is 13 amino acids. The CDR3 spells CASSLKAANEQFF. The CDR3 DNA sequence: TGTGCCAGCAGTTTAAAGGCAGCGAATGAGCAGTTCTTC.

This chain connects TRBV20-1 to TRBJ2-3; 11 positions agree with TRBD2. J gave up 0 bases and V 0 bases, and 11 bases lay outside the gene matches. This CDR3 has 19 residues. CDR1 DFQATT and CDR2 SNEGSKA come from the germline V gene (reference sequence). DNA of the CDR3: TGCAGTGCTAGAGATAAAGGAACTAGCGGGGGTCCTAGCACAGATACGCAGTATTTT. It translates to CSARDKGTSGGPSTDTQYF.

The chain joins TRBV11-3 to TRBJ2-1, with a possible D match to TRBD2 (5 bases). Between the trimmed V and J ends, which lost 4 bases and 5 bases, there was a span of 6 bases. Germline CDR1 reads SGHNT; CDR2 reads YENEEA. This CDR3 has 12 amino acids. The DNA for the CDR3 is TGTGCCAGCAGCTGGACTGACAATGAGCAGTTCTTC. Protein: CASSWTDNEQFF.

This clonotype has only a few counts. The chain has TRBV12-3 or TRBV12-4 and TRBJ2-1; D not resolved. Trimming took 3 bases from V and 8 from J, leaving 8 bases between them. The CDR3 length is 12 residues. CDR3 loop: CASSFTSDEQFF. CDR3 nucleotides: TGTGCCAGCAGTTTCACGTCGGATGAGCAGTTCTTC.

This clonotype came up a few times. The V call is TRBV12-3 or TRBV12-4, the J call TRBJ2-4, with 11 positions matching TRBD1. CDR3 size: 15 residues. The V and J ends lost 5 bases and 3 bases, in that order; junction bases with no gene match: 3. CDR3 sequence reads: CASSGGQGVKNIQYF. The CDR3 DNA reads as TGTGCCAGCAGTGGGGGACAGGGGGTCAAAAACATTCAGTACTTC.

This clonotype was observed a handful of times. This chain joins TRBV12-3 or TRBV12-4 and TRBJ1-2, with D hard to call. V lost 5 bases and J lost 7, with 11 bases in between. The CDR3 extends over 12 amino acids. The CDR3 DNA sequence: TGTGCCAGCAGTGCACTTAAGGGTGGCTACACCTTC. This translates into CASSALKGGYTF.

This clonotype has just a few counts. The chain combines TRBV4-3 with TRBJ1-1; D not resolved. CDR1 and CDR2 (germline): LGHNA, YSLEER. The CDR3 contains 13 residues. Deletions cut 5 bases from V and 4 bases from J, with 11 bases between. The CDR3 sequence is CASSYRRGTEAFF. CDR3 in DNA: TGCGCCAGCAGCTACCGACGGGGCACTGAAGCTTTCTTT.

This clonotype was counted a single time. V gene TRBV27 combines with J gene TRBJ2-1, with D uncertain. The germline CDR1 and CDR2 sequences are MNHEY and SMNVEV (reference sequence). The CDR3 sequence is 13 residues long. The germline V and J ends were trimmed by 3 bases and 6 bases, with 9 bases remaining between them. CDR3 nucleotide sequence: TGTGCCAGCAGTTTGAGGAGCAGCAATGAGCAGTTCTTC. It encodes CASSLRSSNEQFF.

Only a few counts were recorded for this clonotype. The chain has TRBV7-6 and TRBJ2-1, with 11 bases matching TRBD1. There are 13 residues in the CDR3. J was trimmed by 16 bases and V by 5 bases; bases with no gene match: 10. Germline CDR1 and CDR2: SGHVS and FNYEAQ. The CDR3 is CASSLGQGALFFF. Here the CDR3 DNA reads TGTGCCAGCAGCCTTGGACAGGGGGCTCTATTCTTCTTC. The whole variable domain, remainder taken from reference TRBV7-6 and TRBJ2-1, is GAGVSQSPRYKVTKRGQDVALRCDPISGHVSLYWYRQALGQGPEFLTYFNYEAQQDKSGLPNDRFSAERPEGSISTLTIQRTEQRDSAMYRCASSLGQGALFFFGPGTRLTVL.

This clonotype came up many times. The V and J genes are TRBV5-6 and TRBJ2-1; TRBD2 matches 8 bases. Germline lookup yields CDR1 SGHDT and CDR2 YYEEEE. The CDR3 consists of 14 residues. V was clipped by 8 bases and J by 8 bases; unmatched bases: 12. CDR3 nucleotides: TGTGCCAGTAAAGGGAGGGTAGCGGGACATGAGCAGTTCTTC. Its translation: CASKGRVAGHEQFF.